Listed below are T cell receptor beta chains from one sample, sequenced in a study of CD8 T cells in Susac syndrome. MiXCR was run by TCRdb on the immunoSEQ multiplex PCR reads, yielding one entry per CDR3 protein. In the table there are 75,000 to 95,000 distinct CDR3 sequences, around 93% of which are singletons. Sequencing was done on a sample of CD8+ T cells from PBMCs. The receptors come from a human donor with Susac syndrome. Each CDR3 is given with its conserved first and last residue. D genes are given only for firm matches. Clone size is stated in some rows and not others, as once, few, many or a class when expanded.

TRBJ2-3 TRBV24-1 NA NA TGTGCCACCAGTGACAAGAGGGGATGGATGGATACGCAGTATTTT CATSDKRGWMDTQYF
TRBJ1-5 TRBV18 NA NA TGTGCCAGCTCACCAGGGGCAGATAGACAGCCCCAGCATTTT CASSPGADRQPQHF
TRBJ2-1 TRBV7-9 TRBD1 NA TGTGCCAGCAGCTCACAGGGGGCAGAGCAGTTCTTC CASSSQGAEQFF
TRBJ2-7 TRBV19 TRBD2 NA TGTGCCAGTAGTAATTCGCGGGAGATTCCCTACGAGCAGTACTTC CASSNSREIPYEQYF
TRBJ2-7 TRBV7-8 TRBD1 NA TGTGCCAGCAGCTTAGCTTGGACAGGCGCCGAGCAGTACTTC CASSLAWTGAEQYF
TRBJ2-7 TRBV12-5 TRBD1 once TGTGCTAGTAGACAGGGGAACTCCGAGCAGTACTTC CASRQGNSEQYF
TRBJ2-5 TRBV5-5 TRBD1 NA TGTGCCAGCAGCCTGACCGGGACAGGGGGCGAGACCCAGTACTTC CASSLTGTGGETQYF
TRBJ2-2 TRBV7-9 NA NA TGTGCCAGCAGCTTAGGACCTCCCGGGGAGCTGTTTTTT CASSLGPPGELFF
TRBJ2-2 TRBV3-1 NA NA TGTGCCAGCAGCTTCGACTACGCCGCCGACACCGGGGAGCTGTTTTTT CASSFDYAADTGELFF
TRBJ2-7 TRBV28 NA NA TGTGCCAGCAGTTTGTTCCCGGGTATCGTCCACGAGCAGTACTTC CASSLFPGIVHEQYF
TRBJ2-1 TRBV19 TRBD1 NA TGTGCCAGTAGTGACCGGGACAGGGGTTTCAATGAGCAGTTCTTC CASSDRDRGFNEQFF
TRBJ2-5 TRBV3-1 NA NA TGTGCCAGCAGCCAAAGTACTCACCGAGGGGAGACCCAGTACTTC CASSQSTHRGETQYF
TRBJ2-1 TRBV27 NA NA TGTGCCAGCAGTTTAAATACAGGGAATGAGCAGTTCTTC CASSLNTGNEQFF
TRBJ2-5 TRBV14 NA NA TGTGCCAGCAGCCCTGGAGTGGGCGGGCGGATCGCGACCCAGTACTTC CASSPGVGGRIATQYF
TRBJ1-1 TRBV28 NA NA TGTGCCAGCAGCACACGTATGAACACTGAAGCTTTCTTT CASSTRMNTEAFF
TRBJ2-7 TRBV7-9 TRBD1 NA TGTGCCAGCGCTGACAGGGATTTCTTCTACGAGCAGTACTTC CASADRDFFYEQYF
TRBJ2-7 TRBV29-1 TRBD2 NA TGCAGCGTTCTAGCGGGAGGGCCGGTCGAGCAGTACTTC CSVLAGGPVEQYF
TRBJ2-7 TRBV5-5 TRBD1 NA TGTGCCAGCAGCAGTGACAGGGCCAATTCCTACGAGCAGTACTTC CASSSDRANSYEQYF
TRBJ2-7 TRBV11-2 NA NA TGTGCCAGCAGCTTTCTAGTTTCCTACGAGCAGTACTTC CASSFLVSYEQYF
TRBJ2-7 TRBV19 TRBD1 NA TGTGCCAGTAGTATAGTTACAGGGGGCAACTACGAGCAGTACTTC CASSIVTGGNYEQYF
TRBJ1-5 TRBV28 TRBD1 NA TGTGCCAGCAGTTTTCCGGACAGGGGCGGGATTCAGCCCCAGCATTTT CASSFPDRGGIQPQHF
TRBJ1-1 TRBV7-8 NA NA TGTGCCAGCAGCCTTAGGTTAGGAAACATGGCTTTCTTT CASSLRLGNMAFF
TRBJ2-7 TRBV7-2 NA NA TGTGCCAGCAGCTTAGGAGAAGGACCTACCTACGAGCAGTACTTC CASSLGEGPTYEQYF
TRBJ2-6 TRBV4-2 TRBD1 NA TGTGCCAGCAGCCAAGAAAGGACAGGGGGCAGCTCTGGGGCCAACGTCCTGACTTTC CASSQERTGGSSGANVLTF
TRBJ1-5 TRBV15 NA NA TGTGCCACCAGCAGAGATCAAAATCAGCCCCAGCATTTT CATSRDQNQPQHF
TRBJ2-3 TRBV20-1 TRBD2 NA TGCAGTGCTAGAGATATCCGGGAGGCCATCACAGATACGCAGTATTTT CSARDIREAITDTQYF
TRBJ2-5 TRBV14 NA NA TGTGCCAGCAGCCAAGGGGGTAGCGGAGAGACCCAGTACTTC CASSQGGSGETQYF
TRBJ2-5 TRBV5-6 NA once TGTGCCAGCAGCTTGAACAGGGAAGAGACCCAGTACTTC CASSLNREETQYF
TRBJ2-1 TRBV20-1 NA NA TGCAGTGCTAAGGGAAGGGCAGAGGGGTTCTTC CSAKGRAEGFF
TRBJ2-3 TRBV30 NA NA TGTGCCTGGAGTGGACGAGCGGTTAGCACAGATACGCAGTATTTT CAWSGRAVSTDTQYF
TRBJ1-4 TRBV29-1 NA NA TGCAGCGCAATCGGGGGGTTCGGTGAAAAACTGTTTTTT CSAIGGFGEKLFF
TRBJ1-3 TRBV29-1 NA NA TGCAGCGTTGAAGATCATGAGACCGCGGCTGCTCCTGGAAACACCATATATTTT CSVEDHETAAAPGNTIYF
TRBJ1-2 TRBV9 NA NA TGTGCCAGCAGTGGCGATGGCTACACCTTC CASSGDGYTF
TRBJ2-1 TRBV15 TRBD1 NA TGTGCCACCAGCAGAGATCAGGGGGCGCGGAATGAGCAGTTCTTC CATSRDQGARNEQFF
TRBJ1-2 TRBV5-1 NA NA TGCGCCAGCAGCTTGGTCGGGACGGAAAACTATGGCTACACCTTC CASSLVGTENYGYTF
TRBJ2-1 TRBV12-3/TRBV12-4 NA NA TGTGCCAGCAGCTCGGGATTGGATGAGCAGTTCTTC CASSSGLDEQFF
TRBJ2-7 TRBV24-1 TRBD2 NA TGTGCCACACCCCGAACCCCGGTCACTAGCGGGAAATCCTACGAGCAGTACTTC CATPRTPVTSGKSYEQYF
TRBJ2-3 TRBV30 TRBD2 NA TGTGCCTGGACTAGCGGGAGGACAGATACGCAGTATTTT CAWTSGRTDTQYF
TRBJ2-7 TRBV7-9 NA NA TGTGCCAGCAGCTTAGCGGGTGATTTTGAGCAGTACTTC CASSLAGDFEQYF
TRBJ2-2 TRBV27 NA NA TGTGCCAGCAGTTTAGGGGCAGTGAACACCGGGGAGCTGTTTTTT CASSLGAVNTGELFF
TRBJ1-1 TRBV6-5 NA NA TGTGCCAGCAGTTGGGACACGAACACTGAAGCTTTCTTT CASSWDTNTEAFF
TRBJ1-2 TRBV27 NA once TGTGCCAGCAGTTTAGGGGGGCGCGGTGGCTACACCTTC CASSLGGRGGYTF
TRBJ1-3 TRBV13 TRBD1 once TGTGCCAGCAGCCACTGGACAGGGGAAAACACCATATATTTT CASSHWTGENTIYF
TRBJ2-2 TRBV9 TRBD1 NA TGTGCCAGCAGCGTAAGGCAGGGGGCTGCCGGGGAGCTGTTTTTT CASSVRQGAAGELFF
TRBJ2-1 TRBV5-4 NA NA TGTGCCAGCAGCACCCCACAGTTCAATGAGCAGTTCTTC CASSTPQFNEQFF
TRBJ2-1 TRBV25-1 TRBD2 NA TGTGCCAGCAGTGGGTTAGCGGGAGGGCCGGTGAATGAGCAGTTCTTC CASSGLAGGPVNEQFF
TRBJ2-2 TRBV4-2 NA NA TGTGCCAGCAGCAAACGGTCCGGGGAGCTGTTTTTT CASSKRSGELFF
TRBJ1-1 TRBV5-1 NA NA TGCGCCAGCAGCTTGGCCCCAGGCCCCACTGAAGCTTTCTTT CASSLAPGPTEAFF
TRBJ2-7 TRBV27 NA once TGTGCCAGCAGGGAGGGGCTGCACGAGCAGTACTTC CASREGLHEQYF
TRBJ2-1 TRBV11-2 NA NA TGTGCCAGCAGCACGGCTGGGGATGAGCAGTTCTTC CASSTAGDEQFF
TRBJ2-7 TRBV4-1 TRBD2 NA TGCGCCAGCAGCCAAGGTCTAGCGGGAGGCGAGCAGTACTTC CASSQGLAGGEQYF
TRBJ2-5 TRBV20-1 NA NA TGCAGTGCTGGGCCCCTGTCCGGCCCCTCGGAAGAGACCCAGTACTTC CSAGPLSGPSEETQYF
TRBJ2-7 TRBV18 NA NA TGTGCCAGCTCGTTATACACCGATGAACCCTACGAGCAGTACTTC CASSLYTDEPYEQYF